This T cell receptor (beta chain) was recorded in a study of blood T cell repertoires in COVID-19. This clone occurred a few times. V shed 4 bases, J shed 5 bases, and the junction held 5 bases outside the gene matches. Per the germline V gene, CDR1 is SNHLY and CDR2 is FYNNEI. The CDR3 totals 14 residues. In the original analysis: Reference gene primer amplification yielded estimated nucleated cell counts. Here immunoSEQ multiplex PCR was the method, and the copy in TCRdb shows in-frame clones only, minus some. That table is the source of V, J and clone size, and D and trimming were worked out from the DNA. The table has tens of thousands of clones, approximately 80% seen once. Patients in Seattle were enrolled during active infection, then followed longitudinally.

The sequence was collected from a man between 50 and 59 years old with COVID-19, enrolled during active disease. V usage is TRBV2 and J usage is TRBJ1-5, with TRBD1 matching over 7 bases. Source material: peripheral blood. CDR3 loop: CASSVLGGDQPQHF. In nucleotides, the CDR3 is TGTGCCAGCAGTGTCCTAGGGGGCGATCAGCCCCAGCATTTT.